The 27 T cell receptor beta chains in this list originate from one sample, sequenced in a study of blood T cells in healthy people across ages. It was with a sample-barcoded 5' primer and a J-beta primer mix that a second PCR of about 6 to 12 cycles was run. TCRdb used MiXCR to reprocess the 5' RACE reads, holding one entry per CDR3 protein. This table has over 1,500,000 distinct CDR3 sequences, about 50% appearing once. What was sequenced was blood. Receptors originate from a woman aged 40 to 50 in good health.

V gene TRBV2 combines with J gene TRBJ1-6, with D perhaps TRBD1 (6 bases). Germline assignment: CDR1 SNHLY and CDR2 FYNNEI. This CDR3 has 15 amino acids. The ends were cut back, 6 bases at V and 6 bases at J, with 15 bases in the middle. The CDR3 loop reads CASRLTGTTNSPLHF. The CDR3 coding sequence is TGTGCCAGCAGACTTACCGGGACAACTAATTCACCCCTCCACTTT.

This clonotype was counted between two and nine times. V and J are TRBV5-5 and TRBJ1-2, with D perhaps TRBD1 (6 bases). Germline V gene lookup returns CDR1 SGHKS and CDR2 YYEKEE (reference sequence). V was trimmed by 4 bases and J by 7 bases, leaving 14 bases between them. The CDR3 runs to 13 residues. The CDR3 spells CASSVGQGFGYTF. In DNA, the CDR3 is TGTGCCAGCAGCGTGGGACAAGGGTTTGGCTACACCTTC.

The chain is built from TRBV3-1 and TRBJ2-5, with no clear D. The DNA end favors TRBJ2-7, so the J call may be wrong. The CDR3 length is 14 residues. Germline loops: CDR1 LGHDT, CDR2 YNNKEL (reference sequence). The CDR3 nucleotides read TGTGCCAGCAGCCAAGATTACAACTCCTACGAGCAGTACTTC. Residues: CASSQDYNSYEQYF.

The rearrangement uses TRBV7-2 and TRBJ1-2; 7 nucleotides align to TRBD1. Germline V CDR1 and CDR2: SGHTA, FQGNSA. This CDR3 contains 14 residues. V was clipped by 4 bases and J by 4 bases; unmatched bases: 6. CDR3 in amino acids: CASSSPDRTYGYTF. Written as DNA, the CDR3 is TGTGCCAGCAGCTCCCCGGACAGGACCTATGGCTACACCTTC.

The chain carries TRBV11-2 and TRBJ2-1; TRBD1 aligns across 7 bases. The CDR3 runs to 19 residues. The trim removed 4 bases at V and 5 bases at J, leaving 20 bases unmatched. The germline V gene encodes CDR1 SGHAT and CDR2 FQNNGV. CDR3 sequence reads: CASSSLRLVADRTNNEQFF. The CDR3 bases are TGTGCCAGCAGCTCACTCCGGTTGGTTGCGGACAGGACCAACAATGAGCAGTTCTTC.

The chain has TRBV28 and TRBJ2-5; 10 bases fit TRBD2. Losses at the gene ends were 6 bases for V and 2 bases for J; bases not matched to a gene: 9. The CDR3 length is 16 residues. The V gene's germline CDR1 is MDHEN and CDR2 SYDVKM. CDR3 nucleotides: TGTGCCAGCAGCCCCGGACTAGCGGTACTGCAAGAGACCCAGTACTTC. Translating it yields CASSPGLAVLQETQYF. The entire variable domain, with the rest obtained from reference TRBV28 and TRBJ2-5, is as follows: DVKVTQSSRYLVKRTGEKVFLECVQDMDHENMFWYRQDPGLGLRLIYFSYDVKMKEKGDIPEGYSVSREKKERFSLILESASTNQTSMYLCASSPGLAVLQETQYFGPGTRLLVL.

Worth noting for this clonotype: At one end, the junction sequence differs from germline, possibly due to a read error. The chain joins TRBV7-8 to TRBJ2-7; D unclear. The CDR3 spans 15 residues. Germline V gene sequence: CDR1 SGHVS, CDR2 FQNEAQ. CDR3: CASSLDEGSSYDQYF. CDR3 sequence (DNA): TGTGCCAGCAGCTTAGATGAAGGGTCCTCCTACGATCAGTACTTC. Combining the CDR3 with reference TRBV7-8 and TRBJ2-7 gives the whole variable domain GAGVSQSPRYKVAKRGQDVALRCDPISGHVSLFWYQQALGQGPEFLTYFQNEAQLDKSGLPSDRFFAERPEGSVSTLKIQRTQQEDSAVYLCASSLDEGSSYDQYFGPGTRLTVT.

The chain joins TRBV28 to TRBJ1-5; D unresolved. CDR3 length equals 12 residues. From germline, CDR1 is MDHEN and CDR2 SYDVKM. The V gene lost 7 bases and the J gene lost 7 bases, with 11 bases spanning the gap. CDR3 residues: CASTSRRQPQHF. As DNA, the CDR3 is TGTGCCAGCACCTCCCGTCGGCAGCCCCAGCATTTT.

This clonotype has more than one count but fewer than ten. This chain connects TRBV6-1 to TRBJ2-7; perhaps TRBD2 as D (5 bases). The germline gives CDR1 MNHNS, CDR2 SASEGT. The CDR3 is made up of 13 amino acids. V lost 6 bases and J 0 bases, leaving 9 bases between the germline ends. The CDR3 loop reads CASRLGSSYEQYF. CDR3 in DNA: TGTGCCAGCAGACTGGGGAGCTCCTACGAGCAGTACTTC.

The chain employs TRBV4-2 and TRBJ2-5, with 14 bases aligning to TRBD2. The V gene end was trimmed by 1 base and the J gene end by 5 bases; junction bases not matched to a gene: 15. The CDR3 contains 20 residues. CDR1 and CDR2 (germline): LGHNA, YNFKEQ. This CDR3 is CASSQGGLAGEGPIGETQYF. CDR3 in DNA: TGTGCCAGCAGCCAAGGGGGACTAGCGGGGGAGGGTCCCATAGGGGAGACCCAGTACTTC.

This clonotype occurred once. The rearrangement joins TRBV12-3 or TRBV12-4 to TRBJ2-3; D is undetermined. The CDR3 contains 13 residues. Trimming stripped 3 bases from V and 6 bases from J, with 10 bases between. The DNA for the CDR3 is TGTGCCAGCAGTTTCGTCTTCGCGGATACGCAGTATTTT. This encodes CASSFVFADTQYF.

CDR3 protein: CASSLSSGVQETQYF. CDR3 DNA: TGTGCCAGCAGCCTCTCTAGCGGGGTCCAAGAGACCCAGTACTTC. The V gene is TRBV4-2, the J gene TRBJ2-5; TRBD2 matches 9 bases. The germline V gene has CDR1 LGHNA and CDR2 YNFKEQ. The CDR3 length is 15 residues. V gave up 4 bases and J gave up 1 base; unmatched junction bases: 4.

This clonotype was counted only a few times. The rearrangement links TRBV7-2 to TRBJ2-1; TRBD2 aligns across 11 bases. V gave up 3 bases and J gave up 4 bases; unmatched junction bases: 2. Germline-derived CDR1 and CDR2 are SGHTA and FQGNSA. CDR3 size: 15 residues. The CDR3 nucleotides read TGTGCCAGCAGCTTTACTAGCGGGAGTTACAATGAGCAGTTCTTC. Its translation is CASSFTSGSYNEQFF. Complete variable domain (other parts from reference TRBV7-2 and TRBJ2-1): GAGVSQSPSNKVTEKGKDVELRCDPISGHTALYWYRQSLGQGLEFLIYFQGNSAPDKSGLPSDRFSAERTGGSVSTLTIQRTQQEDSAVYLCASSFTSGSYNEQFFGPGTRLTVL.

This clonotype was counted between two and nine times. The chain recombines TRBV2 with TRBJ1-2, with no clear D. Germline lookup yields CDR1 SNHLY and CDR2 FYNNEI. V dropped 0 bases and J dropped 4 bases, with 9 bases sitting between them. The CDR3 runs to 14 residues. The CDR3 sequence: CASSEAGGSYGYTF. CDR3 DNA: TGTGCCAGCAGTGAAGCGGGAGGGAGCTATGGCTACACCTTC.

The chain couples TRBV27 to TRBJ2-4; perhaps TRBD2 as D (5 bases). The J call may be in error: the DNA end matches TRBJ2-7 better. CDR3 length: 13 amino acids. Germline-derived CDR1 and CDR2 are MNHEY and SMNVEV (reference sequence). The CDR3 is CASSPGINYEQYF. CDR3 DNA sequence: TGTGCCAGCAGTCCCGGGATCAACTACGAGCAGTACTTC.

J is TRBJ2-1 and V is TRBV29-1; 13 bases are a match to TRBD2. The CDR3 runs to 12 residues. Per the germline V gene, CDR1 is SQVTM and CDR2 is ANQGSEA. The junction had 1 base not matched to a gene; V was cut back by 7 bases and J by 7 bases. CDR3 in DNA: TGCAGCGCGGGACTAGCGGGAAATGAGCAGTTCTTC. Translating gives CSAGLAGNEQFF.

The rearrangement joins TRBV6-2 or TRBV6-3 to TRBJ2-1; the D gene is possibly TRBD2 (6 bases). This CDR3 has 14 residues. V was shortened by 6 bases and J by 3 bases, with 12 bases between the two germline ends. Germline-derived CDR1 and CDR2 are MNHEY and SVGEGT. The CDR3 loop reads CASRNGGIYNEQFF. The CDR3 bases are TGTGCCAGCAGAAACGGGGGAATCTACAATGAGCAGTTCTTC.

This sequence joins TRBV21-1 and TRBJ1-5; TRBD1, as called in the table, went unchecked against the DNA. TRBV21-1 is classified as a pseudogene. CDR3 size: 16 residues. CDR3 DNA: TGTGCCGGCAGCAACAGTGCAGGGTATAGCAATCAGCCCCAGCATTTT. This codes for CAGSNSAGYSNQPQHF.

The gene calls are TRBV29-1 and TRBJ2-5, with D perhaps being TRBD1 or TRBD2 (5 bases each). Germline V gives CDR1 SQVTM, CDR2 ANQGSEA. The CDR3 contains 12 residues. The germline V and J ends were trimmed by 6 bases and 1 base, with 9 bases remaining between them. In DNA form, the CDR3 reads TGCAGCGTGAGGGGTAGCCAAGAGACCCAGTACTTC. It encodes CSVRGSQETQYF.

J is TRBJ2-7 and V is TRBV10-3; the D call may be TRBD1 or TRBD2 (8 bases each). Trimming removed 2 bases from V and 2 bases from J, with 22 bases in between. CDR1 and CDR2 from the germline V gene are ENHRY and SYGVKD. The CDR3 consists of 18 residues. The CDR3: CAISEPGGRTGNTYEQYF. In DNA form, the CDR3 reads TGTGCCATCAGTGAGCCGGGGGGGCGGACAGGGAACACCTACGAGCAGTACTTC.

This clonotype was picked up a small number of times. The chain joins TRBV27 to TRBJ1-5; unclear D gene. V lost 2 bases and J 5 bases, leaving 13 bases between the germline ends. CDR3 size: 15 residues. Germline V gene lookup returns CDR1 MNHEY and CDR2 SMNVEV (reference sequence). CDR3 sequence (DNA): TGTGCCAGCAGTTTAGGGATAGGGTCGGATCAGCCCCAGCATTTT. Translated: CASSLGIGSDQPQHF.

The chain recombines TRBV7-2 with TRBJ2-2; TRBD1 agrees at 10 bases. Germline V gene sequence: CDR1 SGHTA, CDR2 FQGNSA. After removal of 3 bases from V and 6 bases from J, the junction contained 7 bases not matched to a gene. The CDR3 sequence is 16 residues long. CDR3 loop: CASSFLGQGVPGELFF. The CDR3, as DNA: TGTGCCAGCAGCTTCTTAGGACAGGGGGTCCCCGGGGAGCTGTTTTTT.

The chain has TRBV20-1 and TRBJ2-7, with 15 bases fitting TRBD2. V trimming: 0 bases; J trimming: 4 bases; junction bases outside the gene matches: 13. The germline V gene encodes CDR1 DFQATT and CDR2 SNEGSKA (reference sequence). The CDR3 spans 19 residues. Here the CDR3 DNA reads TGCAGTGCTAGAGACCCGTCCGGGACTAGCGGGGGGCAGCTATACGAGCAGTACTTC. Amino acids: CSARDPSGTSGGQLYEQYF.

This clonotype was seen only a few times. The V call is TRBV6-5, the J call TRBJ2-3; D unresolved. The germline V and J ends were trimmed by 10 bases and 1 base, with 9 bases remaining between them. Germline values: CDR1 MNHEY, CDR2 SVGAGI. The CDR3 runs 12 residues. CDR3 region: CATRVGTDTQYF. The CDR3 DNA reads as TGTGCCACGAGAGTGGGCACAGATACGCAGTATTTT.

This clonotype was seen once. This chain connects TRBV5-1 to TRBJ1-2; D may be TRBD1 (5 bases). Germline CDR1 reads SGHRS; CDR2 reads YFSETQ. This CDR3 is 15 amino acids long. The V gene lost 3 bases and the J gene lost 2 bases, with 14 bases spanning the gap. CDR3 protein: CASSWGYGRNYGYTF. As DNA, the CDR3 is TGCGCCAGCAGCTGGGGGTACGGCAGAAACTATGGCTACACCTTC. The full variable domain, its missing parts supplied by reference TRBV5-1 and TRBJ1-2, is KAGVTQTPRYLIKTRGQQVTLSCSPISGHRSVSWYQQTPGQGLQFLFEYFSETQRNKGNFPGRFSGRQFSNSRSEMNVSTLELGDSALYLCASSWGYGRNYGYTFGSGTRLTVV.

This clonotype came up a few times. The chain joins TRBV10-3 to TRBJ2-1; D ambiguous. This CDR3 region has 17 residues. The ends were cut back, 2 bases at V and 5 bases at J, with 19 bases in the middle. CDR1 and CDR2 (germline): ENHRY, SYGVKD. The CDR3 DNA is TGTGCCATCAGTGAGCCGGACCTGGCGAAGGCCAACAATGAGCAGTTCTTC. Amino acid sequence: CAISEPDLAKANNEQFF.

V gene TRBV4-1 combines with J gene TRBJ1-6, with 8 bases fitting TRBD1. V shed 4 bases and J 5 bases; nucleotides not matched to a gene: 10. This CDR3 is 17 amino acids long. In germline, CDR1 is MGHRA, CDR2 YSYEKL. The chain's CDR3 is CASSRETGEDNNSPLHF. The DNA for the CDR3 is TGCGCCAGCAGCCGAGAGACAGGGGAGGACAATAATTCACCCCTCCACTTT.